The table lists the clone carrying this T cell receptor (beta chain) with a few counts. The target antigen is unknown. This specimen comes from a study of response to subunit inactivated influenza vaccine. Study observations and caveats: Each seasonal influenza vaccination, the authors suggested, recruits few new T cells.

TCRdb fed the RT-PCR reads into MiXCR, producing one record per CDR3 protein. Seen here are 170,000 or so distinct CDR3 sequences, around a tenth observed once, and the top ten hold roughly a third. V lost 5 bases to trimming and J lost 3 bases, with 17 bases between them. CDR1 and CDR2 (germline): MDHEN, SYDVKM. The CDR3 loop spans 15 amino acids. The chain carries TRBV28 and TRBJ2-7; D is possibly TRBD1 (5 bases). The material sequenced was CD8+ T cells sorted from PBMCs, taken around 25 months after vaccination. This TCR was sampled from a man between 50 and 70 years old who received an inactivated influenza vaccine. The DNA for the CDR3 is TGTGCCAGCAGTCAGGGTAATTTGGCTTTCTACGAGCAGTACTTC. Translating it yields CASSQGNLAFYEQYF.